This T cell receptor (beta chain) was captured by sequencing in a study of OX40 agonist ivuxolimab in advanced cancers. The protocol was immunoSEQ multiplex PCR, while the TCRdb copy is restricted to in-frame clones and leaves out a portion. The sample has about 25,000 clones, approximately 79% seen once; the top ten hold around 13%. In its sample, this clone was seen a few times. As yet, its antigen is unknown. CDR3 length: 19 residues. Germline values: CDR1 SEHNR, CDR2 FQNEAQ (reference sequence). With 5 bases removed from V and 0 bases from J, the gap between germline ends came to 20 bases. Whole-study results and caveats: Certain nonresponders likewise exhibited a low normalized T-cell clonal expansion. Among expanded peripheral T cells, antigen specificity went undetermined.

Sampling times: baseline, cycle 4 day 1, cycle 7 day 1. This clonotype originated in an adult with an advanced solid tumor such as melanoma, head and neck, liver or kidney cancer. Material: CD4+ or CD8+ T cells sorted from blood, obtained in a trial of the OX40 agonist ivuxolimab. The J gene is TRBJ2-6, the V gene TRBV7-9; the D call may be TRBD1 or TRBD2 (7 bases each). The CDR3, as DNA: TGTGCCAGCAGCCGGGGAGGGGGCTCCCCGTACTCTGGGGCCAACGTCCTGACTTTC. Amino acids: CASSRGGGSPYSGANVLTF.